This T cell receptor (beta chain) was identified in a study of CD8+ T cells in alopecia areata. The study's findings and limits: Researchers say the link of baseline CD8+ expansion to response remains uncertain, with one nonresponder. Many expanded lesional clones persisted in scalp and blood during tofacitinib treatment.

Sample treatment: oral pan-JAK inhibitor, 5-10 mg twice daily. This clone is a singleton in its sample. Its antigen is unidentified. V was trimmed by 5 bases and J by 1 base, leaving 15 bases between them. Germline CDR1 is SGHTA and CDR2 is FQGNSA. The CDR3 is 15 amino acids. Extraction and reverse transcription of RNA yielded cDNA as the sequencing template. The assay was immunoSEQ multiplex PCR, and TCRdb's table has in-frame clones only and misses some. The sample has about 220,000 clones; more than 45% are singletons. The V gene is TRBV7-2, the J gene TRBJ2-7; D gene unclear. This TCR was sampled from a human donor with alopecia areata. This specimen was CD4+ T cells sorted from blood, taken at week 4, from a patient treated with tofacitinib. The CDR3 DNA is TGTGCCAGCAGCCGAATGTCGGGCGGATCCTACGAGCAGTACTTC. Protein: CASSRMSGGSYEQYF.